This note documents a single T cell receptor (beta chain) sequence. The repertoire was sequenced with immunoSEQ multiplex PCR; TCRdb's copy has only in-frame clones and lacks some. In the table there are a few hundred thousand clones, roughly four fifths of which are singletons. The sample is drawn from a study of shared clonotypes between healthy human individuals. The V gene's germline CDR1 is GTSNPN and CDR2 SVGIG (reference sequence). The CDR3 has 15 residues. Trimming at V came to 0 bases and at J to 4 bases, leaving 8 bases not matched to a gene. The specimen sequenced was PBMCs. This sequence was found in a woman aged 35 to 49 in good health. Some clones in this sample may be carry-over from other donors' samples. The V and J genes are TRBV30 and TRBJ2-7, with 8 bases lining up with TRBD2. In DNA, the CDR3 is TGTGCCTGGAGTGTTGGGAGGAGCGGGGGATACGAGCAGTACTTC. Translation: CAWSVGRSGGYEQYF.